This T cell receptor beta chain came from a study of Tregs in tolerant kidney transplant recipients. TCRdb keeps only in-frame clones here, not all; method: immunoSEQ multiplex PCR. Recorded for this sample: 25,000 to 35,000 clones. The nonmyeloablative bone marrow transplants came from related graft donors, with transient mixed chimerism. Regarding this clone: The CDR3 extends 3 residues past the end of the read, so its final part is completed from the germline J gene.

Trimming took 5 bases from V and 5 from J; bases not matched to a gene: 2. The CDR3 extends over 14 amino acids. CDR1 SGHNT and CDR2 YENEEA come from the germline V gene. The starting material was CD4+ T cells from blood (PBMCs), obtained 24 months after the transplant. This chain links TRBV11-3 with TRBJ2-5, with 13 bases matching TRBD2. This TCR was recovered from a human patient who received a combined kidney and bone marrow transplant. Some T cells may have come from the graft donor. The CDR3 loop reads CASSTGLAGETQYF. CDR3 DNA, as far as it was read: TGTGCCAGCAGCACGGGACTAGCGGGGGAGACC.